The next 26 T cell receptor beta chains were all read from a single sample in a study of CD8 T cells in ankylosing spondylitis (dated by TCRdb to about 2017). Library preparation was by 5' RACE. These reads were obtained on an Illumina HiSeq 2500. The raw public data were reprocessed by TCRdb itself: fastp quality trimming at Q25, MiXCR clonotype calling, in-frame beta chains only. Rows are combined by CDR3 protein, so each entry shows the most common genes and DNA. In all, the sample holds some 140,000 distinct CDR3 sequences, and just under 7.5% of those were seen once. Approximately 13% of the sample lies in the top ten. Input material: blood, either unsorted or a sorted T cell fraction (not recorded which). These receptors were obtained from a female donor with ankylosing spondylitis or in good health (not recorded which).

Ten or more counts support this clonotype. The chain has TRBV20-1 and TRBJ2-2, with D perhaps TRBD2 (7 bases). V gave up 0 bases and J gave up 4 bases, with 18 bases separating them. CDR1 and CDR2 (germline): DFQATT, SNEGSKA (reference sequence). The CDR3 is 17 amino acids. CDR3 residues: CSARDRDGGRLTGELFF. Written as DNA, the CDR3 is TGCAGTGCTAGAGATCGGGACGGGGGGCGACTCACCGGGGAGCTGTTTTTT.

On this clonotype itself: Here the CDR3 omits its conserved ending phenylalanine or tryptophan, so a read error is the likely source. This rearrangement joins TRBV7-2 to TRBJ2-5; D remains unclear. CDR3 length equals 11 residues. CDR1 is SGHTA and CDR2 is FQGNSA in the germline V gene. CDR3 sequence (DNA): TGTGCCTGCAGCTTAGCTATAACTCAGTACATC. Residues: CACSLAITQYI.

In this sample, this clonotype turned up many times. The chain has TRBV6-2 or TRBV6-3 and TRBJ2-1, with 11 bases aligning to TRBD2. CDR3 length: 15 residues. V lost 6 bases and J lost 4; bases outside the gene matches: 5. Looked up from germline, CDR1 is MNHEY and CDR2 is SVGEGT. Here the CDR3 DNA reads TGTGCCAGCAGCCTGACTAGCGGGGCTTACAATGAGCAGTTCTTC. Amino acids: CASSLTSGAYNEQFF.

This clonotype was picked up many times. CDR3 sequence (DNA): TGTGCCAGCAGCGCGACAGCTTACACTGAAGCTTTCTTT. As protein: CASSATAYTEAFF. This rearrangement joins TRBV7-3 to TRBJ1-1; a weak D match, TRBD1 (5 bases). V lost 5 bases and J 3 bases, leaving 10 bases between the germline ends. CDR3 length: 13 residues. Germline V CDR1 and CDR2: SGHTA, FQGTGA.

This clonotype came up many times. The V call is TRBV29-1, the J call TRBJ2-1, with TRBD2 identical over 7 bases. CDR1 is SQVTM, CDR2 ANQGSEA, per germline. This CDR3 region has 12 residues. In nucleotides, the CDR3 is TGCGCGGGGGAGCAGACGGTCAATGAGCAGTTCTTC. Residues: CAGEQTVNEQFF.

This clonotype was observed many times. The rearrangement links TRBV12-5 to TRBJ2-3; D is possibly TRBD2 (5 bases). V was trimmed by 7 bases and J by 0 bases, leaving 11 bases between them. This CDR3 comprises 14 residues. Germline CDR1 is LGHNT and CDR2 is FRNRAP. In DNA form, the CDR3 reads TGTGCTAGTGCCCGGGAATCTAGCACAGATACGCAGTATTTT. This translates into CASARESSTDTQYF. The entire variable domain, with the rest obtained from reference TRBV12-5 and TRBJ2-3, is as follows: DARVTQTPRHKVTEMGQEVTMRCQPILGHNTVFWYRQTMMQGLELLAYFRNRAPLDDSGMPKDRFSAEMPDATLATLKIQPSEPRDSAVYFCASARESSTDTQYFGPGTRLTVL.

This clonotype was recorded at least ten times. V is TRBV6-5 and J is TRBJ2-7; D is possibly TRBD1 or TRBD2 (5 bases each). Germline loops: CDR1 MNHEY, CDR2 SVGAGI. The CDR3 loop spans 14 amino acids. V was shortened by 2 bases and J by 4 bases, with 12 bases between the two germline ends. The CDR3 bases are TGTGCCAGCAGTTACGGACTCAAGGGGTACGAGCAGTACTTC. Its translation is CASSYGLKGYEQYF.

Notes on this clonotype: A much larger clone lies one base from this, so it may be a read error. CDR3 sequence: CSAGTSVSMQYF. In nucleotides, the CDR3 is TGCAGTGCCGGGACTAGCGTCTCTATGCAGTATTTT. The rearrangement joins TRBV20-1 to TRBJ2-3; 10 bases align to TRBD2. V shed 6 bases, J shed 11 bases, and the junction held 8 bases outside the gene matches. The CDR3 is 12 amino acids. The germline CDR1 and CDR2 sequences are DFQATT and SNEGSKA (reference sequence).

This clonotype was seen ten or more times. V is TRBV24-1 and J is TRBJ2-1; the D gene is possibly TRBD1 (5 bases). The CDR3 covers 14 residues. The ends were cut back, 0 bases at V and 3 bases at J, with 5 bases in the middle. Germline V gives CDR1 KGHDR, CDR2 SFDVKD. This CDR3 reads CATSDLTGYNEQFF. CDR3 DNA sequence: TGTGCCACCAGTGATTTGACAGGCTACAATGAGCAGTTCTTC.

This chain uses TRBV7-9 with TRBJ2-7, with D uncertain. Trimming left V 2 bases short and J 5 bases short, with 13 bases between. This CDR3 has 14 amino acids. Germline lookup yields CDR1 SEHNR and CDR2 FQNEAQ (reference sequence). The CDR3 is CASSLNSLEDEQYF. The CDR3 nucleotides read TGTGCCAGCAGCTTAAATTCCCTTGAGGACGAGCAGTACTTC. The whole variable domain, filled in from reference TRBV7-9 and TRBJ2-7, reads DTGVSQNPRHKITKRGQNVTFRCDPISEHNRLYWYRQTLGQGPEFLTYFQNEAQLEKSRLLSDRFSAERPKGSFSTLEIQRTEQGDSAMYLCASSLNSLEDEQYFGPGTRLTVT.

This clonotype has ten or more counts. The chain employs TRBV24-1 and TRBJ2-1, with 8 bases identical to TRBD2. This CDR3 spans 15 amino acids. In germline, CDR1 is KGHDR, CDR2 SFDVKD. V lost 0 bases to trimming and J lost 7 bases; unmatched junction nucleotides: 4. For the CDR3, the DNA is TGTGCCACCAGTGATTTGCAGGGCGGGGGGAATGAGCAGTTCTTC. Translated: CATSDLQGGGNEQFF.

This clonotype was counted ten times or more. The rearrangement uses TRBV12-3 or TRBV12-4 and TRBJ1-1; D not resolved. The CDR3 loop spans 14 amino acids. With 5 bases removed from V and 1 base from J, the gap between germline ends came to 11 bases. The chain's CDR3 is CASSPNMRNTEAFF. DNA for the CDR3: TGTGCCAGCAGTCCCAACATGAGGAACACTGAAGCTTTCTTT.

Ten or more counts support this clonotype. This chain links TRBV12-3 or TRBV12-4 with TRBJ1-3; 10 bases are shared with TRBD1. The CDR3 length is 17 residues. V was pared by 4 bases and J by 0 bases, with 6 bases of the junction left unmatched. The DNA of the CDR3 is TGTGCCAGCAGTTCCCGGGGACAGGGGAGCTCTGGAAACACCATATATTTT. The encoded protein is CASSSRGQGSSGNTIYF.

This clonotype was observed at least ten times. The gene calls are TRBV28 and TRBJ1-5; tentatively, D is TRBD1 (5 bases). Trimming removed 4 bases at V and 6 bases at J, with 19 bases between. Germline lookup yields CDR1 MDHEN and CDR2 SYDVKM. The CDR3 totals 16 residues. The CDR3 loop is CASSSHTGTGGQPQHF. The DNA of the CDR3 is TGTGCCAGCAGTTCACACACCGGGACTGGGGGTCAGCCCCAGCATTTT.

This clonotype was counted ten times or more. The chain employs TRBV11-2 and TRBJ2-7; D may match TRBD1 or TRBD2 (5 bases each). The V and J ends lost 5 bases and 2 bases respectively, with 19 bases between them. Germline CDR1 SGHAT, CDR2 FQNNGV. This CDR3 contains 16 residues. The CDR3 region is CASSPIRSRGPYEQYF. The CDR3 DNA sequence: TGTGCCAGCAGCCCGATCCGATCACGGGGACCCTACGAGCAGTACTTC.

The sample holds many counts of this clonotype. The chain's CDR3 is CASSFLGGWNTEAFF. CDR3 nucleotide sequence: TGTGCCAGCAGTTTTCTCGGGGGCTGGAACACTGAAGCTTTCTTT. This chain links TRBV12-3 or TRBV12-4 with TRBJ1-1; D is perhaps TRBD1 (6 bases). Deletions cut 3 bases from V and 1 base from J, with 12 bases between. The CDR3 is made up of 15 amino acids.

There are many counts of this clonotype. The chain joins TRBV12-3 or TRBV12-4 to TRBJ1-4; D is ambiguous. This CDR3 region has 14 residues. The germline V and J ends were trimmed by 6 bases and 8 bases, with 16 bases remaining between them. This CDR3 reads CASSPENPGEKLFF. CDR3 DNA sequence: TGTGCCAGCAGCCCAGAGAATCCGGGGGAAAAACTGTTTTTT.

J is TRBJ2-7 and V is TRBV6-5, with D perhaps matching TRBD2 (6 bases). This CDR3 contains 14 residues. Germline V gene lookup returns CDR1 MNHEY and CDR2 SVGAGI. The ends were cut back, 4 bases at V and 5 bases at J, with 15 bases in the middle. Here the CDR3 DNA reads TGTGCCAGCAGTTTCCGGGAGAGGAATGACGAGCAGTACTTC. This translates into CASSFRERNDEQYF.

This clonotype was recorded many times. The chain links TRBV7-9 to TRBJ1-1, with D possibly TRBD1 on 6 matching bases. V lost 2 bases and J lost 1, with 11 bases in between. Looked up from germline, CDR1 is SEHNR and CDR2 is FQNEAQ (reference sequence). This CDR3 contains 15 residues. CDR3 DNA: TGTGCCAGCAGCTTACGCCCGGGGGCGAACACTGAAGCTTTCTTT. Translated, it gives CASSLRPGANTEAFF.

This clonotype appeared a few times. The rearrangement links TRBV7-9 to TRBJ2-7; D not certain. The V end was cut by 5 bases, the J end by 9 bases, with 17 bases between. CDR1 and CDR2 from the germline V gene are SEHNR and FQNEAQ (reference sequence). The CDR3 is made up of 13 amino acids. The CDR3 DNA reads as TGTGCCAGCAGCGCACCCGGACGGCCGCTGCAGTACTTC. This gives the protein CASSAPGRPLQYF.

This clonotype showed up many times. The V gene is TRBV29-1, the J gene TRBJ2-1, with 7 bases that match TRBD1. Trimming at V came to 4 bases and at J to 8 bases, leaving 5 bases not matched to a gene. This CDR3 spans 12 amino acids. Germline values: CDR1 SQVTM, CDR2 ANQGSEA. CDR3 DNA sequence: TGCAGCGTTGGAGGGGGCTGGGATGAGCAGTTCTTC. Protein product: CSVGGGWDEQFF.

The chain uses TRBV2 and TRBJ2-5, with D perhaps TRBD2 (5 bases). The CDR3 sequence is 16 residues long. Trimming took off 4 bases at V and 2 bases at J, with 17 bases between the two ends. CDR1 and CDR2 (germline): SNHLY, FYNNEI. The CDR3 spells CASSVEGGRRQETQYF. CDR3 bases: TGTGCCAGCAGTGTAGAGGGCGGCCGAAGGCAAGAGACCCAGTACTTC.

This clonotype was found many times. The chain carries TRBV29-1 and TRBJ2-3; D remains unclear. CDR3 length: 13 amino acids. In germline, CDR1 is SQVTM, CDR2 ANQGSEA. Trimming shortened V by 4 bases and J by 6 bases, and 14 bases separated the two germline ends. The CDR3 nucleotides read TGCAGCGTTGTTTCTAAGGCGGCCGATACGCAGTATTTT. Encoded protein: CSVVSKAADTQYF.

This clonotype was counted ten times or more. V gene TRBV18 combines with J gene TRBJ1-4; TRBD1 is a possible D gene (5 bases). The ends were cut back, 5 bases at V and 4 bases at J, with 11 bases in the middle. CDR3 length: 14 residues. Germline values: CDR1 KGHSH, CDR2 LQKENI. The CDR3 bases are TGTGCCAGCTCATCGGACAACCTTAATGAAAAACTGTTTTTT. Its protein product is CASSSDNLNEKLFF.

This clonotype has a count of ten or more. The chain's CDR3 is CASSVGANEQFF. The CDR3 DNA is TGTGCCAGCAGCGTAGGTGCCAATGAGCAGTTCTTC. The chain uses TRBV9 and TRBJ2-1; D ambiguous. The V end lost 0 bases, the J end lost 6 bases, and 4 bases lay between the germline ends. The CDR3 has 12 residues. Germline loops: CDR1 SGDLS, CDR2 YYNGEE.

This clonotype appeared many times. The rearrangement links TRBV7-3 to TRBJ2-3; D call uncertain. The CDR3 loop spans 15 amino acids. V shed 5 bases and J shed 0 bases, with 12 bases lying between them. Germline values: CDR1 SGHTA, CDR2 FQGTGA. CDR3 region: CASSPVGGSTDTQYF. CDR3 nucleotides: TGTGCCAGCAGCCCGGTAGGCGGTAGCACAGATACGCAGTATTTT.